This T cell receptor beta chain was sequenced during a study of beta chain features in type 1 diabetes. Per donor, one heparinised blood draw averaged about 116 mL. Populations obtained by sorting all exceeded 98% purity. This CDR3 is 15 amino acids long. The V segment lost 1 base and the J segment 7 bases; nucleotides outside the gene matches: 5. Germline V gene sequence: CDR1 LGHNA, CDR2 YSLEER. The whole isolated RNA underwent reverse transcription, so sequencing captured expressed TCRB transcripts. Some clones are missing from TCRdb's copy, which holds only in-frame ones; the method was immunoSEQ multiplex PCR. There are roughly 300,000 clones in the sample; 12% to 15% occur only once, and roughly 6.7% lies in the top ten. This clone came up a few times.

This receptor was obtained from a man in his thirties or forties in good health. This chain connects TRBV4-3 to TRBJ2-1; TRBD2 aligns across 9 bases. The sequenced sample consisted of central memory CD4+ T cells from blood. In DNA form, the CDR3 reads TGCGCCAGCAGCCAAGTGGGCGGGAGGGCGAATGAGCAGTTCTTC. As protein: CASSQVGGRANEQFF.